This TCR beta chain appears in the sequencing data of a study of spatial heterogeneity in lung cancer. Overall study results and limits: Blood contained ubiquitous expanded tumor TCRs more at resection than at follow-up.

Time point noted: sample taken at primary tumor resection. The authors sequenced whole RNA from tumor, nontumor lung or frozen PBMC without sorting. Just over 70 TRACERx patients with early, untreated non-small cell lung cancer donated samples. Per the germline V gene, CDR1 is SGHTA and CDR2 is FQGNSA. The CDR3 runs 17 residues. Losses at the gene ends were 5 bases for V and 2 bases for J; bases not matched to a gene: 9. Every TCR cDNA molecule bore its own unique molecular identifier. TCRdb analysed the 5' RACE reads with MiXCR anew, one entry per CDR3 protein. The data contain tens of thousands of distinct CDR3 sequences, around 5.2% of them seen just once; the ten biggest clones take up 29%. Remarks on this clonotype: The antigen is not known.

The input for sequencing was PBMCs, taken at surgery. The receptor was isolated from a female donor with early-stage non-small cell lung cancer. The rearrangement joins TRBV7-2 to TRBJ2-6; 7 nucleotides align to TRBD1. The CDR3 nucleotides read TGTGCCAGCAGCGCCGGGCGAAGGGGGCCTGGGGCCAACGTCCTGACTTTC. Residues: CASSAGRRGPGANVLTF.